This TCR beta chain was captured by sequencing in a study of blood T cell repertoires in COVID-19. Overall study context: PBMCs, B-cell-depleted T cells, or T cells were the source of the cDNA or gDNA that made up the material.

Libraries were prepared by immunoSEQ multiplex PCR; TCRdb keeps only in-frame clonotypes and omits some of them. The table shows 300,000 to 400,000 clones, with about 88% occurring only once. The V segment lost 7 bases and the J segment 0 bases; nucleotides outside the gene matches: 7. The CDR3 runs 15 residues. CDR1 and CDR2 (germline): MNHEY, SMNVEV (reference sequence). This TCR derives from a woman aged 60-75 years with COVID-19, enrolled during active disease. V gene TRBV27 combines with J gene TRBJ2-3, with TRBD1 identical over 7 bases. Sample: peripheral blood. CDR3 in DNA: TGTGCCAGCAACCCTACAGGGGCCAGCACAGATACGCAGTATTTT. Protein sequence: CASNPTGASTDTQYF.